The text below deals with one T cell receptor beta chain. Nominal health characterized the donors when sampled, though unrecorded immune exposures were likely. This sample was taken from a study of cytomegalovirus exposure and HLA in healthy donors. The PCR was carried out with 60 Vbeta primers and 13 Jbeta primers. The data were produced by immunoSEQ multiplex PCR, yet TCRdb's version contains in-frame clones alone and is incomplete. The table shows roughly 150,000 clones, with 65% to 85% occurring only once. Deletions cut 6 bases from V and 2 bases from J, with 14 bases between. Germline V gene lookup returns CDR1 SNHLY and CDR2 FYNNEI. This CDR3 is 15 amino acids long.

The sequencing input was PBMCs. This TCR was sampled from a male donor in good health and CMV-seronegative. The rearrangement joins TRBV2 to TRBJ2-1, with D possibly being TRBD1 (5 bases). This CDR3 reads CASSRQTPPYNEQFF. The DNA of the CDR3 is TGTGCCAGCAGCCGACAGACTCCCCCCTACAATGAGCAGTTCTTC.